The 6 T cell receptor beta chains reported below all come from one sample, sequenced in a study of shared clonotypes between healthy human individuals. Assay used: immunoSEQ multiplex PCR; TCRdb lists only in-frame clones, some missing. The sample holds approximately 2,300,000 clones; 92% are singletons and the top ten take around 0.38%. The sample taken for sequencing was naive CD4+ T cells from PBMCs. The sample's subset: CD45RA+ positively selected. The receptors were gathered from a man between 18 and 35 years old in good health. Some clones in this sample may be carry-over from other donors' samples.

J is TRBJ2-2 and V is TRBV7-2; D is ambiguous. CDR1 and CDR2 (germline): SGHTA, FQGNSA. The ends were cut back, 5 bases at V and 5 bases at J, with 6 bases in the middle. The CDR3 covers 12 residues. As DNA, the CDR3 is TGTGCCAGCAGCACGCGGACCGGGGAGCTGTTTTTT. The encoded protein is CASSTRTGELFF. Combining the CDR3 with reference TRBV7-2 and TRBJ2-2 gives the whole variable domain GAGVSQSPSNKVTEKGKDVELRCDPISGHTALYWYRQSLGQGLEFLIYFQGNSAPDKSGLPSDRFSAERTGGSVSTLTIQRTQQEDSAVYLCASSTRTGELFFGEGSRLTVL.

The chain is built from TRBV19 and TRBJ2-1; no definite D call. The CDR3 is made up of 16 amino acids. Looked up from germline, CDR1 is LNHDA and CDR2 is SQIVND (reference sequence). V lost 3 bases to trimming and J lost 0 bases, with 12 bases between them. CDR3 nucleotides: TGTGCCAGTAGTATTCGGAGCAGGTCCTCCTACAATGAGCAGTTCTTC. Its protein is CASSIRSRSSYNEQFF. The whole variable domain, remainder taken from reference TRBV19 and TRBJ2-1, is DGGITQSPKYLFRKEGQNVTLSCEQNLNHDAMYWYRQDPGQGLRLIYYSQIVNDFQKGDIAEGYSVSREKKESFPLTVTSAQKNPTAFYLCASSIRSRSSYNEQFFGPGTRLTVL.

The chain has TRBV5-1 and TRBJ2-1; weak D call: TRBD1 (5 bases). The CDR3 length is 14 residues. Trimming took off 2 bases at V and 4 bases at J, with 10 bases between the two ends. The germline V gene encodes CDR1 SGHRS and CDR2 YFSETQ. The CDR3 loop reads CASSFGAVYNEQFF. The CDR3, as DNA: TGCGCCAGCAGCTTTGGGGCAGTTTACAATGAGCAGTTCTTC. Looking up the rest from reference TRBV5-1 and TRBJ2-1 gives the full variable domain: KAGVTQTPRYLIKTRGQQVTLSCSPISGHRSVSWYQQTPGQGLQFLFEYFSETQRNKGNFPGRFSGRQFSNSRSEMNVSTLELGDSALYLCASSFGAVYNEQFFGPGTRLTVL.

In the case of this clone: Other nucleotide sequences in the sample specify the same CDR3. V usage is TRBV28 and J usage is TRBJ2-3; 7 nucleotides agree with TRBD1. J lost 3 bases, V lost 6 bases, and 9 bases had no gene match. This CDR3 contains 15 residues. CDR1 and CDR2 from the germline V gene are MDHEN and SYDVKM. CDR3 sequence: CASSLGGEGTDTQYF. CDR3 coding DNA: TGTGCCAGCAGCCTAGGGGGCGAAGGGACAGATACGCAGTATTTT. Combining the CDR3 with reference TRBV28 and TRBJ2-3 gives the whole variable domain DVKVTQSSRYLVKRTGEKVFLECVQDMDHENMFWYRQDPGLGLRLIYFSYDVKMKEKGDIPEGYSVSREKKERFSLILESASTNQTSMYLCASSLGGEGTDTQYFGPGTRLTVL.

The rearrangement uses TRBV5-5 and TRBJ1-1, with no clear D. CDR1 and CDR2 from the germline V gene are SGHKS and YYEKEE (reference sequence). The germline V and J ends were trimmed by 5 bases and 7 bases, with 15 bases remaining between them. The CDR3 is 13 amino acids. This CDR3 reads CASSLGGALEAFF. The DNA of the CDR3 is TGTGCCAGCAGTCTGGGAGGCGCGCTTGAAGCTTTCTTT.

The chain is built from TRBV4-1 and TRBJ2-7; 7 bases map to TRBD2. V shed 3 bases and J 0 bases; nucleotides not matched to a gene: 5. CDR1 is MGHRA, CDR2 YSYEKL, per germline. This CDR3 has 15 residues. The CDR3 reads CASSHLLAGSYEQYF. CDR3 nucleotides: TGCGCCAGCAGCCACCTGTTAGCGGGCTCCTACGAGCAGTACTTC.